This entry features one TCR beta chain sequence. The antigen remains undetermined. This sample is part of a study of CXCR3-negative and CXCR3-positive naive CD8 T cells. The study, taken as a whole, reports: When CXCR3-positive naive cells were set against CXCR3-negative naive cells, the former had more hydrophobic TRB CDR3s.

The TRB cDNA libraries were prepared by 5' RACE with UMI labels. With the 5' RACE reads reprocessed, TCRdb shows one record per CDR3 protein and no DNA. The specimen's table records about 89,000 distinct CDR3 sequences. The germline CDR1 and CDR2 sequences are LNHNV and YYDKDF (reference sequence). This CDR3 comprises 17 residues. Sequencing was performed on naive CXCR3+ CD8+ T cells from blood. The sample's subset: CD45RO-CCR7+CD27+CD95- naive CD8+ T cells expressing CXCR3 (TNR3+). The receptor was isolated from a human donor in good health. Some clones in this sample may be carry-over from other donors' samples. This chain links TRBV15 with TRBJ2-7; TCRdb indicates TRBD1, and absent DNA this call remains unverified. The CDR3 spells CATSRDPNREVPYEQYF.